This T cell receptor (beta chain) emerged from a study of response to subunit inactivated influenza vaccine (dated by TCRdb to 2016 to 2019). The study in broad terms: Deep quantitative profiling of the T cell receptor repertoire was used in the study to follow responses to a trivalent subunit inactivated influenza vaccine. Summary of the overall study and its limitations: The authors suggested that each seasonal influenza vaccination may recruit only a limited number of new T cells.

This clonotype was seen a few times. Its antigen specificity is not known. No qualities accompany the bases; no much larger clone lies one base away. Libraries came from RT-PCR. These reads were obtained on an Illumina HiSeq 2500. The raw public reads went through TCRdb reprocessing: fastp at Q25, MiXCR clone calling, in-frame beta chains kept. Each CDR3 protein gets just one entry, which takes the most common genes and DNA from the rows behind it. The sample yields approximately 500,000 distinct CDR3 sequences; 10% to 15% were counted once. The ten largest clones add up to less than 15% of the sample. Taken from cysteine to phenylalanine, the CDR3 has 16 residues. Kept here is only the CDR3 DNA, which spans 48 bases and is read in frame from base 1. Trimming at the junction amounts to 1 base on V and 2 bases on J, and the germline ends lie 14 bases apart. The CDR1 and CDR2 encoded by the germline V gene are SGHRS and YFSETQ.

This specimen's time point label, per the study, means: around 47 days after influenza vaccine administration. The chain employs TRBV5-1 and TRBJ2-3; tentative D gene TRBD2, with 6 bases matching. The clonotype was recovered from a man over 45 who received an inactivated influenza vaccine. Donor details come from another sample of the same person, matched by shared clones. Sequencing used PBMCs from blood, obtained about 40 days after vaccination. The DNA sequence follows: TGCGCCAGCAGCTTGAGTCGCGGGGAACCCACAGATACGCAGTATTTT. The resulting protein is CASSLSRGEPTDTQYF.